A single sample is the source of the 19 T cell receptor beta chains below, sequenced in a study of technical replicates of blood from a handful of donors (dated by TCRdb to the late 2010s). Receptors were amplified or captured by the immunoSEQ multiplex PCR assay. TCRdb provides this immuneACCESS table in a form limited to in-frame rearrangements. Some clones are lacking; in checked studies, under half of them reflect an unresolved V gene, and why the rest are absent is not known. The sample records about 17,000 clones, roughly four fifths of which are singletons. Roughly a tenth of the sample belongs to the ten largest clones. Sample: PBMCs. Receptors were obtained from a human donor in good health. Some clones in this sample may be carry-over from other donors' samples.

This clone was seen just once. This sequence joins TRBV6-5 and TRBJ1-1; D is uncertain. The ends were cut back, 6 bases at V and 3 bases at J, with 14 bases in the middle. There are 14 residues in the CDR3. CDR1 and CDR2 (germline): MNHEY, SVGAGI. CDR3 DNA: TGTGCCAGCAGGCCCCAGAGGTTCGACACTGAAGCTTTCTTT. Its protein product is CASRPQRFDTEAFF.

CDR3 in DNA: TGCGCCAGCAGCCAAGAAGGCGGGAGGGCCCTCGGCGATGAGCAGTTCTTC. Amino acid sequence: CASSQEGGRALGDEQFF. The V call is TRBV4-1, the J call TRBJ2-1; TRBD2 agrees at 9 bases. Trimming took 0 bases from V and 8 from J; bases not matched to a gene: 11. CDR3 length equals 17 residues. The germline CDR1 and CDR2 sequences are MGHRA and YSYEKL.

The sample holds a few counts of this clone. V gene TRBV7-9 combines with J gene TRBJ1-1; 11 bases are shared with TRBD1. V was pared by 5 bases and J by 11 bases, with 13 bases of the junction left unmatched. Germline-derived CDR1 and CDR2 are SEHNR and FQNEAQ (reference sequence). This CDR3 comprises 15 residues. The CDR3 DNA follows: TGTGCCAGCAGCGCACGGACAGGGGGCTTGCTGGATGCTTTCTTT. It specifies CASSARTGGLLDAFF.

V and J are TRBV5-1 and TRBJ2-3; possible D gene TRBD2, 7 bases. CDR1 is SGHRS and CDR2 is YFSETQ in the germline V gene. CDR3 length: 17 residues. Trimming took off 3 bases at V and 6 bases at J, with 23 bases between the two ends. The CDR3 nucleotides are TGCGCCAGCAGCTCGGGACACACTAGCGTTGGCGGGGATACGCAGTATTTT. As protein: CASSSGHTSVGGDTQYF. Supplemented by reference TRBV5-1 and TRBJ2-3, the full variable domain reads KAGVTQTPRYLIKTRGQQVTLSCSPISGHRSVSWYQQTPGQGLQFLFEYFSETQRNKGNFPGRFSGRQFSNSRSEMNVSTLELGDSALYLCASSSGHTSVGGDTQYFGPGTRLTVL.

The chain has TRBV28 and TRBJ2-3; no reliable D call. Trimming took off 7 bases at V and 0 bases at J, with 2 bases between the two ends. The CDR3 extends over 11 amino acids. Germline loops: CDR1 MDHEN, CDR2 SYDVKM. Here the CDR3 DNA reads TGTGCCAGCACTAGCACAGATACGCAGTATTTT. It encodes CASTSTDTQYF.

J is TRBJ2-3 and V is TRBV28; TRBD2 aligns across 9 bases. The trim removed 6 bases at V and 5 bases at J, leaving 9 bases unmatched. CDR1 and CDR2 (germline): MDHEN, SYDVKM. The CDR3 loop spans 15 amino acids. As DNA, the CDR3 is TGTGCCAGCAGCACACCGGGACTAGCAGTAGATACGCAGTATTTT. Residues: CASSTPGLAVDTQYF. The full variable domain, completed using reference TRBV28 and TRBJ2-3, is DVKVTQSSRYLVKRTGEKVFLECVQDMDHENMFWYRQDPGLGLRLIYFSYDVKMKEKGDIPEGYSVSREKKERFSLILESASTNQTSMYLCASSTPGLAVDTQYFGPGTRLTVL.

The V gene is TRBV27, the J gene TRBJ2-1, with 10 bases fitting TRBD2. This CDR3 is built from 13 residues. After removal of 8 bases from V and 3 bases from J, the junction contained 1 base not matched to a gene. The germline V gene encodes CDR1 MNHEY and CDR2 SMNVEV (reference sequence). The CDR3 spells CASGTSVYNEQFF. For the CDR3, the DNA is TGTGCCAGCGGGACTAGCGTCTACAATGAGCAGTTCTTC.

This clone was observed a single time. V gene TRBV5-1 combines with J gene TRBJ1-1, with D hard to call. The CDR3 spans 10 residues. Germline loops: CDR1 SGHRS, CDR2 YFSETQ. V lost 4 bases and J 11 bases, leaving 9 bases between the germline ends. The CDR3: CASSQRKAFF. The CDR3 DNA is TGCGCCAGCAGCCAGCGGAAGGCTTTCTTT.

The chain combines TRBV7-2 with TRBJ2-6; 11 nucleotides line up with TRBD2. CDR1 is SGHTA, CDR2 FQGNSA, per germline. J lost 4 bases, V lost 5 bases, and 7 bases had no gene match. The CDR3 has 17 amino acids. The DNA for the CDR3 is TGTGCCAGCAGCCCCGGGACTAGCGGTGGCGGGGCCAACGTCCTGACTTTC. Its translation: CASSPGTSGGGANVLTF.

V is TRBV19 and J is TRBJ1-2; D remains unclear. The V gene lost 6 bases and the J gene lost 5 bases, with 13 bases spanning the gap. Per the germline V gene, CDR1 is LNHDA and CDR2 is SQIVND (reference sequence). This CDR3 comprises 13 residues. Written as DNA, the CDR3 is TGTGCCAGTAGCGCCAAGGCGGGGTATGGCTACACCTTC. It codes for CASSAKAGYGYTF.

The gene calls are TRBV5-6 and TRBJ2-1; no firm D call. This CDR3 is 15 amino acids long. The V gene's germline CDR1 is SGHDT and CDR2 YYEEEE. Deletions cut 2 bases from V and 5 bases from J, with 14 bases between. This chain's CDR3 is CASSFFVSPHNEQFF. CDR3 in DNA: TGTGCCAGCAGCTTTTTTGTATCTCCCCACAATGAGCAGTTCTTC.

The chain combines TRBV19 with TRBJ2-5; 11 bases fit TRBD1. The CDR3 spans 15 residues. The germline V gene encodes CDR1 LNHDA and CDR2 SQIVND (reference sequence). The V segment lost 6 bases and the J segment 4 bases; nucleotides outside the gene matches: 7. The CDR3 reads CASRHRDRGTETQYF. The DNA for the CDR3 is TGTGCCAGTAGGCACCGGGACAGGGGGACAGAGACCCAGTACTTC.

This clone occurred a few times. J is TRBJ1-4 and V is TRBV28, with a weak D call TRBD1 (5 bases). Germline assignment: CDR1 MDHEN and CDR2 SYDVKM. V was trimmed by 2 bases and J by 5 bases, leaving 12 bases between them. The CDR3 contains 15 residues. CDR3 in DNA: TGTGCCAGCAGTTTACCCCGGGGGGGGAATGAAAAACTGTTTTTT. Translating it yields CASSLPRGGNEKLFF.

J is TRBJ2-3 and V is TRBV7-8; TRBD2 aligns across 9 bases. V lost 5 bases and J lost 5; bases outside the gene matches: 8. This CDR3 has 15 amino acids. Germline V lookup: CDR1 SGHVS, CDR2 FQNEAQ. The CDR3 nucleotides are TGTGCCAGCAGCCGGAAGCGGGGGGAGGAAGATACGCAGTATTTT. Its protein product is CASSRKRGEEDTQYF.

V usage is TRBV28 and J usage is TRBJ2-1, with 10 bases lining up with TRBD2. The CDR3 sequence is 17 residues long. Germline assignment: CDR1 MDHEN and CDR2 SYDVKM. The V segment lost 3 bases and the J segment 5 bases; nucleotides outside the gene matches: 10. The CDR3 DNA is TGTGCCAGCAGTTTGGCTAGCGGGAGAAGGTTCCACAATGAGCAGTTCTTC. Translating gives CASSLASGRRFHNEQFF. The variable domain in full, with the rest retrieved from reference TRBV28 and TRBJ2-1, is DVKVTQSSRYLVKRTGEKVFLECVQDMDHENMFWYRQDPGLGLRLIYFSYDVKMKEKGDIPEGYSVSREKKERFSLILESASTNQTSMYLCASSLASGRRFHNEQFFGPGTRLTVL.

The chain carries TRBV5-1 and TRBJ2-1, with 7 positions matching TRBD1. The J segment lost 3 bases and the V segment lost 5 bases, leaving 5 bases of the junction unmatched. The CDR3 is made up of 14 amino acids. The germline CDR1 and CDR2 sequences are SGHRS and YFSETQ. The CDR3 here is CASRSRQGYNEQFF. Here the CDR3 DNA reads TGCGCCAGCAGAAGTAGACAGGGCTACAATGAGCAGTTCTTC.

The genes are TRBV28 and TRBJ2-7, with 9 bases lining up with TRBD1. Germline CDR1 is MDHEN and CDR2 is SYDVKM. The J segment lost 3 bases and the V segment lost 0 bases, leaving 0 bases of the junction unmatched. This CDR3 has 14 amino acids. For the CDR3, the DNA is TGTGCCAGCAGTTTATGGACAGGGGGCTACGAGCAGTACTTC. It yields the protein CASSLWTGGYEQYF.

The chain uses TRBV5-1 and TRBJ1-2; D perhaps matches TRBD1 (6 bases). The germline V and J ends were trimmed by 3 bases and 2 bases, with 20 bases remaining between them. The CDR3 covers 17 residues. The V gene's germline CDR1 is SGHRS and CDR2 YFSETQ. CDR3 DNA sequence: TGCGCCAGCAGCTGGGGGCTTCGGAAGGACGCCAACTATGGCTACACCTTC. This encodes CASSWGLRKDANYGYTF.

This rearrangement joins TRBV29-1 to TRBJ2-5; 16 bases are a match to TRBD2. Germline lookup yields CDR1 SQVTM and CDR2 ANQGSEA. The CDR3 extends over 15 amino acids. V lost 3 bases to trimming and J lost 7 bases; unmatched junction nucleotides: 5. As DNA, the CDR3 is TGCAGCGTTGACCCGGGACTAGCGGGAGGGGGGACCCAGTACTTC. It translates to CSVDPGLAGGGTQYF.